The clone carrying this TCR beta chain was observed a few times. No antigen is known for it. A much larger clone is a single base away; this may be a read error. Co-extraction of both nucleic acids (RNA and DNA) used roughly 20-34 mg of unsorted bulk tissue. Over 80% viable tumor cells were present in every tumor sample. This specimen comes from a study of tumor-infiltrating lymphocytes in primary liver carcinoma. Study-wide points: Lesser overlap characterized tumor-adjacent and tumor-blood pairs relative to tumor region pairs.

Trimming left V 2 bases short and J 8 bases short, with 7 bases between. The CDR3 spans 10 residues. Germline V gene sequence: CDR1 GTSNPN, CDR2 SVGIG (reference sequence). Making TCR beta cDNA involved 400 to 600 ng total RNA and a constant-region primer. Nested multiplex PCR, run for three rounds with slightly modified ARM-PCR, yielded TCR beta libraries. The opening two PCR rounds, around 11 cycles each, paired TRBV1-TRBV30 forward primers with a C-beta reverse primer. Each CDR3 protein gets one entry after TCRdb re-called the multiplex PCR reads with MiXCR. The data contain about 78,000 distinct CDR3 sequences, over 70% of them singletons.

The origin of this receptor is an older woman with primary liver carcinoma and hepatitis B virus infection. Sequencing was performed on liver tumor tissue from sampling region 4. The sample's subset: tumor region T4, right-lateral pole. The chain joins TRBV30 to TRBJ2-7; possibly TRBD1 for D (6 bases). CDR3 bases: TGTGCCTGGAGTCGGGACAAGCAGTACTTC. It specifies CAWSRDKQYF.